Listed here are 29 T cell receptor beta chains from one sample, sequenced in a study of shared T cell receptors in the human thymus. The method was immunoSEQ multiplex PCR; TCRdb's version includes in-frame clones alone and lacks a portion of them. The sample contains approximately 730,000 clones, approximately 85% of which appear only once. These sequences were also reported in another study, on human thymus T cells.

Material for sequencing was thymocytes. These receptors originate from a girl less than two years old with a congenital heart defect.

The rearrangement links TRBV9 to TRBJ2-7; TRBD2 aligns across 7 bases. The CDR3 sequence is 17 residues long. CDR1 and CDR2 (germline): SGDLS, YYNGEE. With 2 bases clipped from V and 5 bases from J, the junction kept 16 bases outside the gene matches. The CDR3 coding sequence is TGTGCCAGCAGCGTTTTAAGGTTTATGGGAAGCGGGAACGAGCAGTACTTC. This codes for CASSVLRFMGSGNEQYF. The full variable domain, its missing parts supplied by reference TRBV9 and TRBJ2-7, is DSGVTQTPKHLITATGQRVTLRCSPRSGDLSVYWYQQSLDQGLQFLIQYYNGEERAKGNILERFSAQQFPDLHSELNLSSLELGDSALYFCASSVLRFMGSGNEQYFGPGTRLTVT.

This sequence joins TRBV5-1 and TRBJ1-3; D is unresolved. Per germline, CDR1 SGHRS and CDR2 YFSETQ. V was cut by 1 base and J by 0 bases, with 29 bases left in between. This CDR3 comprises 22 residues. The CDR3 loop is CASSLSPQAARTNTYSGNTIYF. The CDR3 DNA is TGCGCCAGCAGCTTGTCACCCCAGGCTGCCAGAACCAACACCTACTCTGGAAACACCATATATTTT. Variable domain in full (rest from reference TRBV5-1 and TRBJ1-3): KAGVTQTPRYLIKTRGQQVTLSCSPISGHRSVSWYQQTPGQGLQFLFEYFSETQRNKGNFPGRFSGRQFSNSRSEMNVSTLELGDSALYLCASSLSPQAARTNTYSGNTIYFGEGSWLTVV.

The chain is built from TRBV10-3 and TRBJ2-7, with D perhaps TRBD2 (5 bases). CDR1 and CDR2 (germline): ENHRY, SYGVKD. The V end lost 5 bases, the J end lost 0 bases, and 8 bases lay between the germline ends. The CDR3 is 13 amino acids. CDR3 DNA: TGTGCCATCAGTCGGAGGTCCTCCTACGAGCAGTACTTC. It encodes CAISRRSSYEQYF.

The V and J genes are TRBV28 and TRBJ1-4; 8 nucleotides agree with TRBD1. V lost 6 bases, J lost 8 bases, and 8 bases stayed unmatched. The CDR3 is 14 amino acids. Germline CDR1 and CDR2: MDHEN and SYDVKM. The CDR3 protein is CASREDRAEEKLFF. In nucleotides, the CDR3 is TGTGCCAGCAGGGAGGACAGGGCCGAGGAAAAACTGTTTTTT. Variable domain in full (rest from reference TRBV28 and TRBJ1-4): DVKVTQSSRYLVKRTGEKVFLECVQDMDHENMFWYRQDPGLGLRLIYFSYDVKMKEKGDIPEGYSVSREKKERFSLILESASTNQTSMYLCASREDRAEEKLFFGSGTQLSVL.

The chain has TRBV5-1 and TRBJ1-1; D gene ambiguous. V was trimmed by 0 bases and J by 5 bases, leaving 14 bases between them. This CDR3 spans 15 amino acids. CDR1 and CDR2 from the germline V gene are SGHRS and YFSETQ. This CDR3 reads CASSLDRGLGTEAFF. The CDR3 DNA reads TGCGCCAGCAGCTTGGATCGGGGTTTAGGGACTGAAGCTTTCTTT.

The V call is TRBV16, the J call TRBJ1-2; D not certain. This CDR3 has 13 amino acids. Germline V gene lookup returns CDR1 KGHSY and CDR2 FQNENV. V was cut by 7 bases and J by 8 bases, with 17 bases left in between. For the CDR3, the DNA is TGTGCCAGCAACGCATGGCGGTTTTCCGGCTACACCTTC. This encodes CASNAWRFSGYTF.

V gene TRBV19 combines with J gene TRBJ1-5, with a weak D call TRBD1 (5 bases). CDR1 and CDR2 from the germline V gene are LNHDA and SQIVND (reference sequence). Trimming cost V 7 bases and J 1 base, with 14 bases left between them. CDR3 size: 15 residues. In nucleotides, the CDR3 is TGTGCCAGTAAGAAACGTGGGGGGAGCAATCAGCCCCAGCATTTT. Translating gives CASKKRGGSNQPQHF.

J is TRBJ1-6 and V is TRBV9; D is ambiguous. Germline V CDR1 and CDR2: SGDLS, YYNGEE. The CDR3 contains 16 residues. V was cut by 2 bases and J by 7 bases, with 16 bases left in between. CDR3 amino acids: CASSVSEERENSPLHF. In nucleotides, the CDR3 is TGTGCCAGCAGCGTTTCGGAGGAAAGGGAAAATTCACCCCTCCACTTT.

This clone has just a few counts. V and J are TRBV5-1 and TRBJ2-2; TRBD1 matches 8 bases. The CDR3 is made up of 15 amino acids. Germline V gene data show CDR1 as SGHRS and CDR2 as YFSETQ. The ends lost 4 bases at V and 7 bases at J; junction bases unmatched: 9. The CDR3 is CASSPDRVMFGELFF. The CDR3 bases are TGCGCCAGCAGCCCGGACAGGGTAATGTTCGGGGAGCTGTTTTTT.

V gene TRBV7-7 combines with J gene TRBJ2-3; 8 bases agree with TRBD1. CDR1 and CDR2 (germline): SSHAT, FNYEAQ (reference sequence). The CDR3 contains 15 residues. The trim removed 5 bases at V and 3 bases at J, leaving 7 bases unmatched. This CDR3 is CASSPDRGFTDTQYF. The CDR3 bases are TGTGCCAGCAGCCCCGACAGGGGTTTTACAGATACGCAGTATTTT.

With respect to this clone: The sample holds other DNA sequences that translate to the same CDR3. The chain uses TRBV6-5 and TRBJ1-4, with D perhaps TRBD1 (6 bases). V shed 5 bases and J shed 0 bases, with 7 bases lying between them. Germline loops: CDR1 MNHEY, CDR2 SVGAGI. CDR3 size: 14 residues. This chain's CDR3 is CASSRTATNEKLFF. The CDR3 DNA reads as TGTGCCAGCAGTCGGACAGCAACTAATGAAAAACTGTTTTTT.

This clone was seen a handful of times. The rearrangement uses TRBV6-1 and TRBJ1-2, with D perhaps TRBD1 (6 bases). CDR3 size: 15 residues. V was pared by 5 bases and J by 6 bases, with 19 bases between. CDR1 and CDR2 from the germline V gene are MNHNS and SASEGT. CDR3 protein: CASSSPRGGTNGYTF. As DNA, the CDR3 is TGTGCCAGCAGTTCCCCTAGGGGTGGGACAAATGGCTACACCTTC.

The chain uses TRBV4-1 and TRBJ1-1; D unresolved. Germline V gives CDR1 MGHRA, CDR2 YSYEKL. Trimming left V 1 base short and J 7 bases short, with 25 bases between. The CDR3 length is 18 residues. DNA for the CDR3: TGCGCCAGCAGCCAAGGTTTTATGTCTTCCTTTTCCCGCGATGAAGCTTTCTTT. As protein: CASSQGFMSSFSRDEAFF.

The J gene is TRBJ1-2, the V gene TRBV7-3, with TRBD1 as a possible D gene (5 bases). The germline V gene encodes CDR1 SGHTA and CDR2 FQGTGA. The CDR3 extends over 15 amino acids. Between the trimmed V and J ends, which lost 5 bases and 8 bases, there was a span of 21 bases. The CDR3 DNA sequence: TGTGCCAGCAGCCTTCAGGGATCCGGTATGACGGGCTACACCTTC. This codes for CASSLQGSGMTGYTF.

The chain is built from TRBV5-6 and TRBJ2-7, with 7 nucleotides matching TRBD1. The CDR3 is 15 amino acids. Trimming at V came to 2 bases and at J to 0 bases, leaving 5 bases not matched to a gene. Germline assignment: CDR1 SGHDT and CDR2 YYEEEE. The CDR3 here is CASSFRQGASYEQYF. The CDR3 DNA is TGTGCCAGCAGCTTTCGACAGGGAGCCTCCTACGAGCAGTACTTC. Full variable domain (outside the CDR3, taken from reference TRBV5-6 and TRBJ2-7): DAGVTQSPTHLIKTRGQQVTLRCSPKSGHDTVSWYQQALGQGPQFIFQYYEEEERQRGNFPDRFSGHQFPNYSSELNVNALLLGDSALYLCASSFRQGASYEQYFGPGTRLTVT.

This sequence joins TRBV9 and TRBJ2-2, with D possibly TRBD2 on 6 matching bases. The V end was cut by 0 bases, the J end by 4 bases, with 13 bases between. The CDR3 contains 16 residues. Germline loops: CDR1 SGDLS, CDR2 YYNGEE. As DNA, the CDR3 is TGTGCCAGCAGCGTAGTGACTAGTTTTCGCACCGGGGAGCTGTTTTTT. It translates to CASSVVTSFRTGELFF.

The chain joins TRBV19 to TRBJ2-3; 11 nucleotides line up with TRBD2. CDR1 and CDR2 from the germline V gene are LNHDA and SQIVND (reference sequence). V lost 7 bases to trimming and J lost 4 bases; unmatched junction nucleotides: 13. The CDR3 is 17 amino acids. The CDR3 loop reads CASTSRRLAGRPDTQYF. As DNA, the CDR3 is TGTGCCAGTACCTCGCGGAGACTAGCGGGGAGGCCAGATACGCAGTATTTT.

V usage is TRBV5-1 and J usage is TRBJ2-3, with a tentative D call TRBD2 (6 bases). Per the germline V gene, CDR1 is SGHRS and CDR2 is YFSETQ. This CDR3 spans 16 amino acids. Trimming shortened V by 4 bases and J by 13 bases, and 28 bases separated the two germline ends. The CDR3 DNA sequence: TGCGCCAGCAGCCCAACCGAGGGACTTTCGCCGAACTTCAAGTATTTT. Amino acid sequence: CASSPTEGLSPNFKYF.

This clone was recorded a few times. The chain has TRBV29-1 and TRBJ1-2, with 9 bases identical to TRBD1. V lost 4 bases to trimming and J lost 6 bases; unmatched junction nucleotides: 12. CDR1 is SQVTM, CDR2 ANQGSEA, per germline. There are 15 residues in the CDR3. In DNA form, the CDR3 reads TGCAGCGTTGTGGGACAGGGCGGTTCTATCCATGGCTACACCTTC. Its translation: CSVVGQGGSIHGYTF.

The chain employs TRBV5-3 and TRBJ1-1; D not certain. TRBV5-3 is flagged as an ORF with uncertain function. The V end lost 2 bases, the J end lost 3 bases, and 5 bases lay between the germline ends. The CDR3 length is 12 residues. In DNA form, the CDR3 reads TGTGCCAGAAGCTTTTATGACACTGAAGCTTTCTTT. Encoded protein: CARSFYDTEAFF.

In its sample, this clone was seen once. The chain couples TRBV7-4 to TRBJ1-1, with 10 bases lining up with TRBD1. CDR1 SGHVT and CDR2 SQSDAQ come from the germline V gene. This CDR3 has 16 amino acids. The J segment lost 2 bases and the V segment lost 3 bases, leaving 6 bases of the junction unmatched. The CDR3 sequence is CASSFGTGEINTEAFF. In DNA, the CDR3 is TGTGCCAGCAGCTTTGGGACAGGGGAGATTAACACTGAAGCTTTCTTT.

The chain employs TRBV5-6 and TRBJ2-3; 7 nucleotides match TRBD2. The CDR3 is made up of 15 amino acids. Per germline, CDR1 SGHDT and CDR2 YYEEEE. J gave up 6 bases and V 4 bases, and 11 bases lay outside the gene matches. CDR3 loop: CASSPPGGFFDTQYF. The CDR3 DNA follows: TGTGCCAGCAGCCCTCCGGGGGGTTTCTTCGATACGCAGTATTTT.

The chain carries TRBV27 and TRBJ2-3; 7 bases line up with TRBD2. Germline V lookup: CDR1 MNHEY, CDR2 SMNVEV (reference sequence). The V and J ends lost 6 bases and 2 bases, in that order; junction bases with no gene match: 8. This CDR3 has 15 amino acids. CDR3: CASSPGGTITDTQYF. In DNA, the CDR3 is TGTGCCAGCAGCCCGGGGGGTACAATCACAGATACGCAGTATTTT.

The chain employs TRBV12-5 and TRBJ1-2; 9 positions agree with TRBD1. The ends lost 5 bases at V and 6 bases at J; junction bases unmatched: 7. The CDR3 covers 14 residues. Germline V gene data show CDR1 as LGHNT and CDR2 as FRNRAP. The CDR3 DNA reads TGTGCTAGTGGTACTCTTGGACAGGGGAATGGCTACACCTTC. Its translation is CASGTLGQGNGYTF.

The chain joins TRBV18 to TRBJ1-1; D is unresolved. This CDR3 spans 15 amino acids. Germline-derived CDR1 and CDR2 are KGHSH and LQKENI. V was cut by 3 bases and J by 4 bases, with 15 bases left in between. In DNA form, the CDR3 reads TGTGCCAGCTCACCCGTCGCCCGAGGGAGCACTGAAGCTTTCTTT. Encoded protein: CASSPVARGSTEAFF.

This clone was recorded a few times. The chain joins TRBV6-1 to TRBJ2-4, with a tentative D call TRBD1 (6 bases). V lost 0 bases and J lost 2, with 23 bases in between. CDR3 length: 20 amino acids. In germline, CDR1 is MNHNS, CDR2 SASEGT. The CDR3 sequence: CASSEANTGSRNVSKNIQYF. CDR3 DNA: TGTGCCAGCAGTGAAGCGAACACAGGGTCCCGAAATGTTTCCAAAAACATTCAGTACTTC.

The chain employs TRBV28 and TRBJ2-7; possible D gene TRBD1, 6 bases. This CDR3 has 18 residues. Germline V lookup: CDR1 MDHEN, CDR2 SYDVKM. V lost 4 bases and J lost 3, with 25 bases in between. CDR3 amino acids: CASSSTGTRSYMIYEQYF. CDR3 sequence (DNA): TGTGCCAGCAGTTCAACCGGGACACGGAGTTATATGATCTACGAGCAGTACTTC.

The rearrangement links TRBV4-1 to TRBJ2-1; D unclear. Trimming shortened V by 1 base and J by 6 bases, and 4 bases separated the two germline ends. This CDR3 is built from 12 residues. CDR1 is MGHRA and CDR2 is YSYEKL in the germline V gene. The CDR3 loop is CASSQARNEQFF. CDR3 bases: TGCGCCAGCAGCCAAGCCCGCAATGAGCAGTTCTTC.

This clone was seen only a few times. CDR3 loop: CASSLEGLIQETQYF. CDR3 DNA sequence: TGTGCCAGCAGCTTAGAGGGACTGATCCAAGAGACCCAGTACTTC. The chain joins TRBV7-8 to TRBJ2-5, with D perhaps matching TRBD2 (6 bases). CDR1 is SGHVS, CDR2 FQNEAQ, per germline. The V gene lost 1 base and the J gene lost 1 base, with 10 bases spanning the gap. The CDR3 loop spans 15 amino acids.